This T cell receptor beta chain was recovered during a study of cytomegalovirus exposure and HLA in healthy donors. The CDR3 contains 15 residues. Germline loops: CDR1 SGHRS, CDR2 YFSETQ. V was clipped by 1 base and J by 4 bases, with 11 bases between them. Primers for the PCR totalled 60 Vbeta and 13 Jbeta. Measured with immunoSEQ multiplex PCR; TCRdb has only the in-frame clones, and not every one. The table for this sample gives around 100,000 clones. This chain connects TRBV5-1 to TRBJ1-4; D unclear. The source material was PBMCs. This clonotype originated in a man in his fifties or sixties in good health and CMV-seronegative. The CDR3 bases are TGCGCCAGCAGCTTGTTATCGGGGAATAATGAAAAACTGTTTTTT. Translating it yields CASSLLSGNNEKLFF.